This T cell receptor beta chain comes out of a study of cytomegalovirus exposure and HLA in healthy donors. Study observations and caveats: CMV serostatus alone was available as immune exposure information. Differences between HLA loci emerged in a later analysis of TCR association rates, with DRB1 most and HLA-C fewest. Reportedly, a later analysis found an Asian-associated ancestry cluster had fewer N-insertions than the roughly 700-donor mean.

In the PCR, 60 Vbeta and 13 Jbeta primers were used. Libraries were prepared by immunoSEQ multiplex PCR; TCRdb keeps only in-frame clonotypes and omits some of them. The data contain 150,000 to 200,000 clones, 60% to 85% of them singletons. A note on this clone: Its specificity is unknown. The junction does not match germline at one end; this may be a read error.

Donors had nominal health at sampling but likely had unrecorded immune exposures. The V gene's germline CDR1 is SGDLS and CDR2 YYNGEE. The CDR3 loop spans 12 amino acids. The specimen was PBMCs. This TCR came from a woman in her 40s in good health and CMV-seronegative. The chain employs TRBV9 and TRBJ2-1, with D maybe TRBD2 (6 bases). CDR3 sequence (DNA): TGTGCCAGCAGTGATCGCCCGCTAGCGATTCTCTTC. It specifies CASSDRPLAILF.